Shown below are 6 T cell receptor beta chains from a single sample sequenced in a study of graft-versus-host responses after intestinal transplantation. Profiled with immunoSEQ multiplex PCR; TCRdb holds only in-frame clones, not every one. The sample yields roughly 81,000 clones, about four fifths seen once. For these receptors, no antigen is known. The specimen comprised unstimulated CD4+ T cells sorted from spleen or lymph node cells, sampled before intestinal transplant. The receptors shown here come from a human donor who received an intestinal transplant.

This chain connects TRBV28 to TRBJ1-2, with D uncertain. The CDR3 is 13 residues long. Germline V gives CDR1 MDHEN, CDR2 SYDVKM. Trimming removed 1 base from V and 10 bases from J, with 13 bases in between. DNA of the CDR3: TGTGCCAGCAGTTTATCTGACGGACTATCCTACACCTTC. It is translated as CASSLSDGLSYTF.

The chain links TRBV12-2 to TRBJ2-7; no DNA check was done on the table's D call, TRBD1. TRBV12-2 is reported as a pseudogene. The CDR3 extends over 12 amino acids. The CDR3 coding sequence is TGTGTAGAGGGCCAGGGGGCTTACGAGCAGTACTTC. Amino acid sequence: CVEGQGAYEQYF.

This chain connects TRBV19 to TRBJ2-7; the D gene is possibly TRBD1 (5 bases). Germline V gene lookup returns CDR1 LNHDA and CDR2 SQIVND (reference sequence). The length of the CDR3 is 14 residues. V was clipped by 1 base and J by 2 bases, with 9 bases between them. The CDR3 protein is CASSIGGDPYEQYF. The CDR3 nucleotides read TGTGCCAGTAGTATAGGGGGCGACCCCTACGAGCAGTACTTC.

The V and J genes are TRBV11-2 and TRBJ2-7; maybe TRBD2 (7 bases). V shed 3 bases and J shed 9 bases, with 15 bases lying between them. This CDR3 has 13 amino acids. Germline-derived CDR1 and CDR2 are SGHAT and FQNNGV. The CDR3 loop is CASSFTGAGAQYF. The CDR3 DNA reads TGTGCCAGCAGCTTTACGGGCGCGGGGGCGCAGTACTTC. Based on the CDR3 plus reference TRBV11-2 and TRBJ2-7, the full variable domain is EAGVAQSPRYKIIEKRQSVAFWCNPISGHATLYWYQQILGQGPKLLIQFQNNGVVDDSQLPKDRFSAERLKGVDSTLKIQPAKLEDSAVYLCASSFTGAGAQYFGPGTRLTVT.

By share, this clone counts as medium-sized. The V and J genes are TRBV27 and TRBJ2-3, with 11 bases that match TRBD1. The CDR3 length is 14 residues. Germline CDR1 is MNHEY and CDR2 is SMNVEV (reference sequence). V was pared by 7 bases and J by 4 bases, with 4 bases of the junction left unmatched. This CDR3 is CASKKGQGADTQYF. CDR3 in DNA: TGTGCCAGCAAAAAGGGACAGGGGGCAGATACGCAGTATTTT.

The CDR3 region is CASSLEPSPTYEQYF. CDR3 sequence (DNA): TGCGCCAGCAGCTTGGAGCCTAGCCCGACCTACGAGCAGTACTTC. This chain connects TRBV5-1 to TRBJ2-7, with D possibly being TRBD2 (5 bases). The germline V and J ends were trimmed by 0 bases and 2 bases, with 12 bases remaining between them. This CDR3 region has 15 residues. Germline CDR1 and CDR2: SGHRS and YFSETQ.